These 29 T cell receptor beta chains share one sample of origin, sequenced in a study of blood T cell repertoires in COVID-19. Generated by immunoSEQ multiplex PCR, the TCRdb table keeps only in-frame clones and is missing some. The sample lists approximately 500,000 clones, about 89% occurring once. Sequenced input: peripheral blood. All receptors come from a woman in her 50s with COVID-19, enrolled during active disease.

The J gene is TRBJ2-3, the V gene TRBV27, with D possibly being TRBD2 (5 bases). CDR3 length: 15 residues. Germline assignment: CDR1 MNHEY and CDR2 SMNVEV (reference sequence). V was clipped by 3 bases and J by 4 bases, with 14 bases between them. The CDR3 is CASSFGGVGADTQYF. CDR3 coding DNA: TGTGCCAGCAGTTTCGGAGGAGTCGGTGCAGATACGCAGTATTTT.

The V gene is TRBV2, the J gene TRBJ1-3; D gene unclear. CDR3 length: 13 residues. V was clipped by 8 bases and J by 7 bases, with 15 bases between them. CDR1 and CDR2 from the germline V gene are SNHLY and FYNNEI. DNA of the CDR3: TGTGCCAGCTTAGAGAGCTTCGGGAACACCATATATTTT. It encodes CASLESFGNTIYF.

This clone showed up just a few times. The chain couples TRBV4-1 to TRBJ1-2; no firm D call. CDR1 is MGHRA and CDR2 is YSYEKL in the germline V gene. Deletions cut 1 base from V and 3 bases from J, with 18 bases between. The CDR3 has 17 residues. This CDR3 is CASSQVSGSRQYYGYTF. DNA of the CDR3: TGCGCCAGCAGCCAAGTCTCAGGTAGTCGGCAGTACTATGGCTACACCTTC.

Here the CDR3 reads CASSSLGLAGAQYF. In nucleotides, the CDR3 is TGTGCCAGCAGTTCCCTAGGGCTAGCTGGGGCCCAGTACTTC. The V gene is TRBV6-5, the J gene TRBJ2-5; possible D gene TRBD2, 5 bases. CDR1 is MNHEY and CDR2 is SVGAGI in the germline V gene. Trimming took 4 bases from V and 9 from J, leaving 18 bases between them. This CDR3 has 14 amino acids.

The rearrangement links TRBV11-2 to TRBJ2-7; TRBD2 matches at 9 bases. Losses at the gene ends were 5 bases for V and 3 bases for J; bases not matched to a gene: 14. In germline, CDR1 is SGHAT, CDR2 FQNNGV. The CDR3 has 17 amino acids. CDR3 amino acids: CASSHDLTGLAVYEQYF. The CDR3 nucleotides are TGTGCCAGCAGCCATGACCTTACGGGACTAGCTGTCTACGAGCAGTACTTC.

The CDR3 reads CASSFIRDREKYF. As DNA, the CDR3 is TGTGCCAGCAGTTTTATCCGGGACAGGGAGAAGTACTTC. V and J are TRBV28 and TRBJ2-7, with 9 bases matching TRBD1. The CDR3 extends over 13 amino acids. Trimming cost V 3 bases and J 11 bases; bases outside gene matches: 8. Germline V gives CDR1 MDHEN, CDR2 SYDVKM.

This clone was observed a few times. The chain has TRBV9 and TRBJ1-3, with TRBD1 matching over 7 bases. Germline CDR1 is SGDLS and CDR2 is YYNGEE. J gave up 2 bases and V 1 base, and 0 bases lay outside the gene matches. The CDR3 consists of 14 residues. The CDR3 DNA is TGTGCCAGCAGCGTACAGGGGGCTGGAAACACCATATATTTT. It specifies CASSVQGAGNTIYF.

This clone was observed once. The V call is TRBV5-1, the J call TRBJ1-2; D is perhaps TRBD1 (5 bases). From germline, CDR1 is SGHRS and CDR2 YFSETQ. V was pared by 0 bases and J by 4 bases, with 10 bases between. This CDR3 comprises 14 residues. The CDR3 region is CASSLEAGTYGYTF. For the CDR3, the DNA is TGCGCCAGCAGCTTGGAGGCGGGGACCTATGGCTACACCTTC.

This clone was detected only once. The V gene is TRBV6-5, the J gene TRBJ2-5, with TRBD2 matching over 13 bases. CDR1 is MNHEY, CDR2 SVGAGI, per germline. The CDR3 is 15 amino acids. Trimming took 6 bases from V and 9 from J; bases not matched to a gene: 10. The CDR3 DNA is TGTGCCAGCAGACCTAGGACTAGCGGGGGTGGGGCCCAGTACTTC. As protein: CASRPRTSGGGAQYF.

The genes are TRBV3-1 (or the pseudogene TRBV3-2) and TRBJ1-1; 9 nucleotides align to TRBD1. J gave up 5 bases and V 2 bases, and 6 bases lay outside the gene matches. Germline CDR1 is LGHDT and CDR2 is YNNKEL (reference sequence). The CDR3 is 15 residues long. CDR3 loop: CASSQWDRDWTEAFF. The CDR3 bases are TGTGCCAGCAGCCAATGGGACAGGGATTGGACTGAAGCTTTCTTT.

The chain uses TRBV20-1 and TRBJ2-7; the D is unclear. Germline loops: CDR1 DFQATT, CDR2 SNEGSKA (reference sequence). There are 14 residues in the CDR3. Trimming took off 3 bases at V and 0 bases at J, with 12 bases between the two ends. The CDR3 here is CSASWRSVSYEQYF. The CDR3, as DNA: TGCAGTGCTAGTTGGAGATCGGTCTCCTACGAGCAGTACTTC.

The genes are TRBV6-1 and TRBJ2-1; 14 nucleotides align to TRBD2. V lost 3 bases and J lost 9; bases outside the gene matches: 4. Germline V gives CDR1 MNHNS, CDR2 SASEGT. This CDR3 is 15 amino acids long. CDR3 sequence: CASSETSGGAFEQFF. DNA for the CDR3: TGTGCCAGCAGTGAGACTAGCGGGGGGGCTTTTGAGCAGTTCTTC.

About this clone itself: Other DNA variants within this sample encode the same CDR3. The chain couples TRBV19 to TRBJ1-1; D is perhaps TRBD1 (6 bases). V was pared by 5 bases and J by 0 bases, with 10 bases between. Per germline, CDR1 LNHDA and CDR2 SQIVND (reference sequence). The CDR3 is 14 amino acids. The CDR3: CASSSDSLNTEAFF. CDR3 nucleotides: TGTGCCAGTAGTTCGGACAGCCTGAACACTGAAGCTTTCTTT.

Here the CDR3 reads CASSSQVSPLHF. The CDR3, as DNA: TGTGCCAGTAGTAGCCAGGTATCACCCCTCCACTTT. This rearrangement joins TRBV19 to TRBJ1-6; D is unresolved. The CDR3 has 12 residues. The V and J ends lost 4 bases and 10 bases respectively, with 8 bases between them. CDR1 LNHDA and CDR2 SQIVND come from the germline V gene (reference sequence).

As to this clone: The DNA is left out, because the CDR3 cannot be placed on it with certainty; the CDR3 is given as TCRdb lists it. The CDR3 sequence is CASSFFGQGQGPQHF. This sequence joins TRBV27 and TRBJ1-5; the table's D call of TRBD1 was not tested on the DNA. Germline lookup yields CDR1 MNHEY and CDR2 SMNVEV (reference sequence). The CDR3 is 15 residues long, ends included.

The chain has TRBV5-5 and TRBJ1-2, with 8 bases aligning to TRBD1. The V gene's germline CDR1 is SGHKS and CDR2 YYEKEE (reference sequence). J lost 4 bases, V lost 0 bases, and 2 bases had no gene match. This CDR3 spans 14 amino acids. CDR3 sequence: CASSLATGGYGYTF. In nucleotides, the CDR3 is TGTGCCAGCAGCTTGGCCACAGGGGGCTATGGCTACACCTTC. Full variable domain (missing parts from reference TRBV5-5 and TRBJ1-2): DAGVTQSPTHLIKTRGQQVTLRCSPISGHKSVSWYQQVLGQGPQFIFQYYEKEERGRGNFPDRFSARQFPNYSSELNVNALLLGDSALYLCASSLATGGYGYTFGSGTRLTVV.

The chain uses TRBV5-1 and TRBJ2-1; a possible D gene is TRBD1 (6 bases). Germline assignment: CDR1 SGHRS and CDR2 YFSETQ. V lost 6 bases, J lost 7 bases, and 11 bases lay in between. The CDR3 totals 12 residues. CDR3 DNA: TGCGCCAGCAATCAACAGGGAAATGAGCAGTTCTTC. This encodes CASNQQGNEQFF.

The rearrangement uses TRBV2 and TRBJ2-2, with 8 bases identical to TRBD1. With 6 bases clipped from V and 6 bases from J, the junction kept 6 bases outside the gene matches. The CDR3 has 14 amino acids. Germline V gene data show CDR1 as SNHLY and CDR2 as FYNNEI. CDR3: CASRRTGIAGELFF. The DNA of the CDR3 is TGTGCCAGCAGACGGACAGGGATAGCCGGGGAGCTGTTTTTT.

V gene TRBV29-1 combines with J gene TRBJ2-2; 9 nucleotides match TRBD1. The CDR3 is 15 residues long. The V gene's germline CDR1 is SQVTM and CDR2 ANQGSEA. Trimming removed 6 bases from V and 0 bases from J; junction bases left unmatched: 5. The CDR3 here is CSVLRQGANTGELFF. Written as DNA, the CDR3 is TGCAGCGTCCTTAGACAGGGGGCGAACACCGGGGAGCTGTTTTTT.

J is TRBJ2-2 and V is TRBV11-3, with D tentatively TRBD1 (6 bases). V shed 6 bases and J shed 5 bases, with 10 bases lying between them. The CDR3 has 13 residues. Germline CDR1 and CDR2: SGHNT and YENEEA. CDR3 in DNA: TGTGCCAGCAGGACAGGCTTAACCGGGGAGCTGTTTTTT. Its protein product is CASRTGLTGELFF.

This rearrangement joins TRBV24-1 to TRBJ1-2; 8 bases are a match to TRBD1. The CDR3 extends over 15 amino acids. Germline values: CDR1 KGHDR, CDR2 SFDVKD. Unmatched junction bases numbered 7, after V lost 3 bases and J lost 5 bases. The DNA of the CDR3 is TGTGCCACCAGTGATGCAGGGGGCGAACTATATGGCTACACCTTC. It codes for CATSDAGGELYGYTF.

The gene calls are TRBV7-8 and TRBJ1-5; TRBD1 might be the D (6 bases). Deletions cut 5 bases from V and 7 bases from J, with 15 bases between. CDR1 is SGHVS and CDR2 is FQNEAQ in the germline V gene. This CDR3 spans 14 amino acids. The CDR3 DNA is TGTGCCAGCAGCCGAGGGGGGGTTTGGCAGCCCCAGCATTTT. Its protein is CASSRGGVWQPQHF.

The chain has TRBV11-2 and TRBJ1-2, with 10 bases matching TRBD1. Germline V gene lookup returns CDR1 SGHAT and CDR2 FQNNGV. V dropped 1 base and J dropped 3; count of bases not matched to a gene: 11. This CDR3 has 18 amino acids. In nucleotides, the CDR3 is TGTGCCAGCAGCTTAGGTTGGGGGACAGGGGAGGGTGACTATGGCTACACCTTC. This encodes CASSLGWGTGEGDYGYTF.

The CDR3 sequence is CASSEVRQANEKLFF. CDR3 DNA: TGTGCCAGCAGTGAAGTGAGACAGGCGAATGAAAAACTGTTTTTT. The chain combines TRBV6-1 with TRBJ1-4; TRBD1 might be the D (6 bases). The CDR3 is 15 residues long. V lost 1 base, J lost 5 bases, and 11 bases lay in between. Per germline, CDR1 MNHNS and CDR2 SASEGT.

This clone was counted a few times. The V and J genes are TRBV7-9 and TRBJ1-1, with D possibly matching TRBD1 (5 bases). Germline-derived CDR1 and CDR2 are SEHNR and FQNEAQ (reference sequence). This CDR3 region has 13 residues. Deletions cut 7 bases from V and 5 bases from J, with 14 bases between. CDR3 DNA: TGTGCCAGCACCCATGGGGCGGCAACTGAAGCTTTCTTT. Translated, it gives CASTHGAATEAFF.

This chain uses TRBV19 with TRBJ1-1; 7 nucleotides match TRBD1. With V trimmed by 7 bases and J by 4 bases, 6 bases remained unmatched. This CDR3 spans 13 amino acids. The germline CDR1 and CDR2 sequences are LNHDA and SQIVND (reference sequence). DNA of the CDR3: TGTGCCAGTAAGCCGCAGGGGGGCACTGAAGCTTTCTTT. It encodes CASKPQGGTEAFF.

The chain uses TRBV18 and TRBJ2-1; D possibly corresponds to TRBD2 (6 bases). CDR1 and CDR2 (germline): KGHSH, LQKENI. This CDR3 spans 16 amino acids. Trimming took 2 bases from V and 4 from J, leaving 15 bases between them. The CDR3 region is CASSPSSGGPYNEQFF. The CDR3, as DNA: TGTGCCAGCTCACCATCCTCCGGGGGACCTTACAATGAGCAGTTCTTC.

The chain carries TRBV11-2 and TRBJ2-2; maybe TRBD2 (6 bases). V was trimmed by 4 bases and J by 4 bases, leaving 16 bases between them. The CDR3 is 16 amino acids. The germline CDR1 and CDR2 sequences are SGHAT and FQNNGV. As DNA, the CDR3 is TGTGCCAGCAGCTATATTGGAGGGATGGTCACCGGGGAGCTGTTTTTT. It encodes CASSYIGGMVTGELFF.

This rearrangement joins TRBV24-1 to TRBJ2-3; maybe TRBD2 (7 bases). V gave up 0 bases and J gave up 5 bases, with 14 bases separating them. The germline gives CDR1 KGHDR, CDR2 SFDVKD. The CDR3 length is 16 residues. The CDR3 nucleotides are TGTGCCACCAGTGATTTGATCCGGGGGGCAGGAGATACGCAGTATTTT. Translating gives CATSDLIRGAGDTQYF.